Listed here are 18 T cell receptor beta chains from one sample, sequenced in a study of control samples from healthy donors and cancer patients. Generated by immunoSEQ multiplex PCR, the TCRdb table keeps only in-frame clones and is missing some. The table lists over 150,000 clones, over 95% of them singletons. The sample was blood. All receptors derive from a woman in her 30s in good health.

This clone appeared a single time. J is TRBJ1-1 and V is TRBV5-1; D gene ambiguous. CDR3 length: 12 residues. V was pared by 5 bases and J by 3 bases, with 8 bases between. CDR1 is SGHRS, CDR2 YFSETQ, per germline. The DNA of the CDR3 is TGCGCCAGCAGACTTGGTGACACTGAAGCTTTCTTT. Translating it yields CASRLGDTEAFF.

This chain uses TRBV28 with TRBJ1-1; D not resolved. The length of the CDR3 is 13 residues. Trimming removed 3 bases at V and 2 bases at J, with 7 bases between. Per the germline V gene, CDR1 is MDHEN and CDR2 is SYDVKM. The CDR3 reads CASSLRENTEAFF. Written as DNA, the CDR3 is TGTGCCAGCAGTTTGAGGGAAAACACTGAAGCTTTCTTT.

V is TRBV18 and J is TRBJ1-1; D possibly corresponds to TRBD1 (5 bases). Germline CDR1 KGHSH, CDR2 LQKENI. The V and J ends lost 3 bases and 4 bases respectively, with 9 bases between them. The CDR3 has 13 residues. CDR3 residues: CASSPDRGTEAFF. In nucleotides, the CDR3 is TGTGCCAGCTCACCCGATAGGGGCACTGAAGCTTTCTTT.

The table lists this clone with a count of one. The chain couples TRBV7-8 to TRBJ2-7; D is perhaps TRBD2 (5 bases). Per the germline V gene, CDR1 is SGHVS and CDR2 is FQNEAQ. The V end lost 2 bases, the J end lost 6 bases, and 17 bases lay between the germline ends. This CDR3 has 15 residues. CDR3 protein: CASSLMGVGLGEQYF. In DNA form, the CDR3 reads TGTGCCAGCAGCTTAATGGGAGTCGGGTTAGGCGAGCAGTACTTC.

The gene calls are TRBV7-8 and TRBJ2-7; the D gene is possibly TRBD2 (6 bases). The CDR3 spans 13 residues. Trimming cost V 4 bases and J 6 bases, with 13 bases left between them. Germline-derived CDR1 and CDR2 are SGHVS and FQNEAQ. CDR3 DNA: TGTGCCAGCAGCTACCAGGGAGCGGGCGAGCAGTACTTC. It translates to CASSYQGAGEQYF.

The chain has TRBV4-2 and TRBJ2-7; possible D gene TRBD1, 6 bases. Germline CDR1 LGHNA, CDR2 YNFKEQ. V was cut by 0 bases and J by 7 bases, with 13 bases left in between. The CDR3 contains 14 residues. CDR3 protein: CASSQEPGHREQYF. The CDR3 region has the DNA TGTGCCAGCAGCCAAGAGCCGGGACACCGGGAGCAGTACTTC.

This chain connects TRBV20-1 to TRBJ1-5; D is uncertain. Germline loops: CDR1 DFQATT, CDR2 SNEGSKA (reference sequence). The CDR3 has 11 residues. Trimming pared 7 bases from V and 6 bases from J, leaving 10 bases between. The chain's CDR3 is CSVLEGQPQHF. For the CDR3, the DNA is TGCAGTGTGCTAGAAGGTCAGCCCCAGCATTTT.

This clone is a singleton in its sample. V and J are TRBV6-6 and TRBJ1-2; 9 bases fit TRBD1. Per germline, CDR1 MNHNY and CDR2 SVGAGI (reference sequence). This CDR3 is 13 amino acids long. Trimming cost V 5 bases and J 3 bases; bases outside gene matches: 1. CDR3 sequence reads: CASSRDRDYGYTF. Here the CDR3 DNA reads TGTGCCAGCAGTCGGGACAGGGACTATGGCTACACCTTC.

This chain links TRBV11-1 with TRBJ1-1; D is unresolved. CDR3 length equals 12 residues. The germline V gene has CDR1 SGHAT and CDR2 FQDESV (reference sequence). Deletions cut 1 base from V and 7 bases from J, with 7 bases between. The CDR3, as DNA: TGTGCCAGCAGCTTAGTAGGGTTTGAAGCTTTCTTT. Translated: CASSLVGFEAFF.

CDR3 nucleotide sequence: TGCGCCAGCAGCTTGTTTGGACAGGGATCCGATGAGCAGTTCTTC. It is translated as CASSLFGQGSDEQFF. The chain uses TRBV5-1 and TRBJ2-1, with 8 bases fitting TRBD1. In germline, CDR1 is SGHRS, CDR2 YFSETQ. The CDR3 loop spans 15 amino acids. V trimming: 1 base; J trimming: 8 bases; junction bases outside the gene matches: 8.

The chain carries TRBV3-1 (or the pseudogene TRBV3-2) and TRBJ2-5, with a weak D call TRBD2 (6 bases). The CDR3 covers 13 residues. Germline CDR1 reads LGHDT; CDR2 reads YNNKEL (reference sequence). The V end lost 8 bases, the J end lost 5 bases, and 15 bases lay between the germline ends. The DNA of the CDR3 is TGTGCCAGCGCCTCCCGGGGGAGGGAGACCCAGTACTTC. It is translated as CASASRGRETQYF.

Regarding this clone: A junction boundary mismatches the germline segment, possibly from a read error. The J gene is TRBJ1-1, the V gene TRBV28, with unresolved D. There are 13 residues in the CDR3. Germline CDR1 is MDHEN and CDR2 is SYDVKM. CDR3 loop: CASSLDLKTEAFF. The CDR3 DNA reads TGTGCCAGCAGTCTTGACTTGAAGACTGAAGCTTTCTTT.

The rearrangement links TRBV28 to TRBJ2-1; D possibly corresponds to TRBD2 (7 bases). V was shortened by 8 bases and J by 3 bases, with 17 bases between the two germline ends. Germline V gene data show CDR1 as MDHEN and CDR2 as SYDVKM. The CDR3 loop spans 15 amino acids. CDR3 sequence reads: CASGTTGSGYNEQFF. CDR3 coding DNA: TGTGCCAGCGGGACTACAGGGTCCGGCTACAATGAGCAGTTCTTC.

The chain links TRBV6-5 to TRBJ2-5, with D possibly being TRBD1 (5 bases). Trimming took 0 bases from V and 2 from J, leaving 7 bases between them. The CDR3 contains 14 residues. Germline V gives CDR1 MNHEY, CDR2 SVGAGI. The CDR3 loop reads CASSYSGPQETQYF. The DNA of the CDR3 is TGTGCCAGCAGTTACTCGGGGCCTCAAGAGACCCAGTACTTC.

V gene TRBV11-2 combines with J gene TRBJ1-6; no clear D gene. The CDR3 spans 14 residues. Trimming cost V 1 base and J 10 bases, with 11 bases left between them. Germline assignment: CDR1 SGHAT and CDR2 FQNNGV. CDR3 residues: CASSLAFPGSPLHF. CDR3 coding DNA: TGTGCCAGCAGCTTAGCGTTCCCTGGGTCACCCCTCCACTTT.

J is TRBJ2-7 and V is TRBV30; no clear D gene. The CDR3 has 15 residues. Trimming removed 1 base at V and 0 bases at J, with 13 bases between. Germline V gene data show CDR1 as GTSNPN and CDR2 as SVGIG (reference sequence). This CDR3 is CAWSATKTLSYEQYF. The DNA of the CDR3 is TGTGCCTGGAGTGCAACTAAGACTCTCTCCTACGAGCAGTACTTC. The full variable domain, rest sourced from reference TRBV30 and TRBJ2-7, is SQTIHQWPATLVQPVGSPLSLECTVEGTSNPNLYWYRQAAGRGLQLLFYSVGIGQISSEVPQNLSASRPQDRQFILSSKKLLLSDSGFYLCAWSATKTLSYEQYFGPGTRLTVT.

J is TRBJ1-1 and V is TRBV11-3, with D tentatively TRBD1 (6 bases). V was pared by 2 bases and J by 5 bases, with 9 bases between. From germline, CDR1 is SGHNT and CDR2 YENEEA. This CDR3 comprises 13 residues. In nucleotides, the CDR3 is TGTGCCAGCAGCTTACGGGGGACAACTGAAGCTTTCTTT. Translating it yields CASSLRGTTEAFF.

Only one count was recorded for this clone. The V gene is TRBV9, the J gene TRBJ2-3; D call uncertain. The CDR3 covers 15 residues. V was pared by 1 base and J by 3 bases, with 12 bases between. Germline-derived CDR1 and CDR2 are SGDLS and YYNGEE. In DNA, the CDR3 is TGTGCCAGCAGCGTAAGCCGCCGGAAAACAGATACGCAGTATTTT. Translation gives CASSVSRRKTDTQYF. The entire variable domain, with the rest obtained from reference TRBV9 and TRBJ2-3, is as follows: DSGVTQTPKHLITATGQRVTLRCSPRSGDLSVYWYQQSLDQGLQFLIQYYNGEERAKGNILERFSAQQFPDLHSELNLSSLELGDSALYFCASSVSRRKTDTQYFGPGTRLTVL.